These 29 T cell receptor beta chains were all obtained from the same sample, sequenced in a study of T-cell memory formation after mild COVID-19. TCRdb called the 5' RACE reads again in MiXCR, with one record for every CDR3 protein. This table holds fewer than 150,000 distinct CDR3 sequences, around 15% found once. Source material: PBMCs or a T cell subset sorted from them (not recorded which). These receptors all come from a man aged 18 to 30 who had mild COVID-19 (a few samples of this study predate the infection). Cell type and time point are not known.

This clonotype was seen a handful of times. The genes are TRBV9 and TRBJ1-1, with D uncertain. V was pared by 4 bases and J by 8 bases, with 15 bases between. The CDR3 consists of 13 residues. Germline V CDR1 and CDR2: SGDLS, YYNGEE. CDR3 bases: TGTGCCAGCAGCACAACGCAGTCGGTAGAAGCTTTCTTT. Translated, it gives CASSTTQSVEAFF. Using reference TRBV9 and TRBJ1-1 for the parts outside the CDR3, the full variable domain is DSGVTQTPKHLITATGQRVTLRCSPRSGDLSVYWYQQSLDQGLQFLIQYYNGEERAKGNILERFSAQQFPDLHSELNLSSLELGDSALYFCASSTTQSVEAFFGQGTRLTVV.

The table lists this clonotype with many counts. The gene calls are TRBV5-1 and TRBJ2-1, with 8 bases identical to TRBD2. Trimming cost V 4 bases and J 2 bases; bases outside gene matches: 5. The CDR3 is made up of 15 amino acids. Per the germline V gene, CDR1 is SGHRS and CDR2 is YFSETQ. CDR3 in amino acids: CASSEGSGAYNEQFF. The CDR3 nucleotides read TGCGCCAGCAGCGAGGGTAGCGGGGCCTACAATGAGCAGTTCTTC.

This clonotype was counted only a few times. The chain joins TRBV14 to TRBJ1-2; D is ambiguous. CDR3 size: 15 residues. Germline V lookup: CDR1 SGHDN, CDR2 FVKESK. V shed 4 bases and J shed 0 bases, with 12 bases lying between them. The DNA for the CDR3 is TGTGCCAGCAGCCCCCCGGGCCGGGCTAACTATGGCTACACCTTC. It yields the protein CASSPPGRANYGYTF.

The CDR3 reads CASSLERGYGYGYTF. CDR3 nucleotide sequence: TGTGCCAGCAGCTTAGAGCGAGGGTACGGCTATGGCTACACCTTC. This chain joins TRBV7-2 and TRBJ1-2; D not resolved. Germline assignment: CDR1 SGHTA and CDR2 FQGNSA. The CDR3 runs to 15 residues. V dropped 1 base and J dropped 4 bases, with 13 bases sitting between them.

This clonotype was recorded many times. The chain couples TRBV4-2 to TRBJ2-1; 13 nucleotides line up with TRBD2. CDR1 is LGHNA and CDR2 is YNFKEQ in the germline V gene. The J segment lost 4 bases and the V segment lost 4 bases, leaving 10 bases of the junction unmatched. This CDR3 spans 18 amino acids. CDR3 coding DNA: TGTGCCAGCAGCCCTGGGACTAGCGGGGAGGCCCTGTACAATGAGCAGTTCTTC. Encoded protein: CASSPGTSGEALYNEQFF.

This clonotype was counted a few times. The chain combines TRBV20-1 with TRBJ1-4; D uncertain. Trimming removed 0 bases at V and 10 bases at J, with 21 bases between. Germline-derived CDR1 and CDR2 are DFQATT and SNEGSKA (reference sequence). This CDR3 is built from 16 residues. CDR3 sequence (DNA): TGCAGTGCTAGAGACGTCGCAACTCCACCCGGAGGAAAACTGTTTTTT. Translating it yields CSARDVATPPGGKLFF.

Ten or more counts support this clonotype. The chain carries TRBV29-1 and TRBJ2-7, with a tentative D call TRBD1 (5 bases). CDR3 size: 15 residues. Germline loops: CDR1 SQVTM, CDR2 ANQGSEA. Trimming stripped 1 base from V and 4 bases from J, with 17 bases between. The CDR3 here is CSVEGQGSGSYEQYF. The CDR3 DNA reads as TGCAGCGTTGAAGGTCAGGGTTCAGGAAGTTACGAGCAGTACTTC.

The chain employs TRBV5-5 and TRBJ2-6, with D possibly called TRBD1 or TRBD2 (5 bases each). The germline V and J ends were trimmed by 0 bases and 4 bases, with 11 bases remaining between them. The CDR3 length is 16 residues. Germline V gives CDR1 SGHKS, CDR2 YYEKEE (reference sequence). The CDR3 here is CASSLESGAGANVLTF. Written as DNA, the CDR3 is TGTGCCAGCAGCTTGGAGTCCGGGGCCGGGGCCAACGTCCTGACTTTC.

This clonotype was counted between two and nine times. The J gene is TRBJ2-7, the V gene TRBV28; 10 bases match TRBD1. In germline, CDR1 is MDHEN, CDR2 SYDVKM. V dropped 6 bases and J dropped 3; count of bases not matched to a gene: 8. This CDR3 spans 15 amino acids. The CDR3 protein is CASSLPGQGIYEQYV. The CDR3 coding sequence is TGTGCCAGCAGCCTCCCGGGACAGGGGATCTACGAGCAGTACGTC.

V gene TRBV12-3 or TRBV12-4 combines with J gene TRBJ2-4; TRBD2 aligns across 7 bases. J was trimmed by 1 base and V by 6 bases; bases with no gene match: 3. This CDR3 is built from 14 residues. The CDR3, as DNA: TGTGCCAGCAGGGACGGGGGGGCCAAAAACATTCAGTACTTC. Translated, it gives CASRDGGAKNIQYF.

The chain is built from TRBV27 and TRBJ2-1; 11 nucleotides align to TRBD2. After removal of 6 bases from V and 4 bases from J, the junction contained 5 bases not matched to a gene. CDR3 length: 15 amino acids. Germline V gene sequence: CDR1 MNHEY, CDR2 SMNVEV (reference sequence). The CDR3 sequence is CASRELAGGYNEQFF. The CDR3 DNA sequence: TGTGCCAGCAGAGAGCTAGCGGGGGGTTACAATGAGCAGTTCTTC.

The chain has TRBV30 and TRBJ2-7; TRBD2 might be the D (6 bases). V was pared by 4 bases and J by 5 bases, with 15 bases between. Per the germline V gene, CDR1 is GTSNPN and CDR2 is SVGIG (reference sequence). CDR3 length: 13 residues. The CDR3: CAWMRVRGHEQYF. CDR3 in DNA: TGTGCCTGGATGAGGGTGCGGGGACACGAGCAGTACTTC.

This clonotype was detected only a few times. This chain joins TRBV5-5 and TRBJ1-4, with D unresolved. Germline loops: CDR1 SGHKS, CDR2 YYEKEE (reference sequence). V lost 2 bases to trimming and J lost 7 bases, with 24 bases between them. CDR3 length equals 18 residues. The CDR3 DNA is TGTGCCAGCAGCTTTTCCCCCTCGACGCCCGGGAGAGGTGAAAAACTGTTTTTT. Amino acids: CASSFSPSTPGRGEKLFF.

The J gene is TRBJ2-5, the V gene TRBV4-1, with 7 bases fitting TRBD1. V trimming: 0 bases; J trimming: 9 bases; junction bases outside the gene matches: 7. CDR3 size: 14 residues. Germline CDR1 and CDR2: MGHRA and YSYEKL. CDR3 DNA sequence: TGCGCCAGCAGCCAAGATCGGGACAGTTGGGCCCAGTACTTC. Residues: CASSQDRDSWAQYF.

The chain combines TRBV20-1 with TRBJ1-4, with unresolved D. The germline V gene encodes CDR1 DFQATT and CDR2 SNEGSKA (reference sequence). There are 15 residues in the CDR3. V gave up 0 bases and J gave up 0 bases, with 8 bases separating them. Here the CDR3 DNA reads TGCAGTGCTAGAGAGACCAGTGCAACTAATGAAAAACTGTTTTTT. Translation gives CSARETSATNEKLFF.

This chain joins TRBV20-1 and TRBJ1-5, with D possibly TRBD1 on 6 matching bases. CDR3 length equals 12 residues. Germline-derived CDR1 and CDR2 are DFQATT and SNEGSKA (reference sequence). The germline V and J ends were trimmed by 3 bases and 10 bases, with 13 bases remaining between them. The CDR3: CSASPIGGPQHF. The CDR3 DNA is TGCAGTGCTAGTCCCATCGGGGGCCCCCAGCATTTT.

This clonotype has more than one count but fewer than ten. Here the CDR3 DNA reads TGTGCCAGCAGCCATTCAGGCTTACGCAATCAGCCCCAGCATTTT. This sequence encodes CASSHSGLRNQPQHF. This chain connects TRBV7-8 to TRBJ1-5; no reliable D call. The V gene's germline CDR1 is SGHVS and CDR2 FQNEAQ. The CDR3 loop spans 15 amino acids. The ends were cut back, 5 bases at V and 2 bases at J, with 13 bases in the middle.

This clonotype was recorded many times. V gene TRBV24-1 combines with J gene TRBJ2-5, with 8 bases lining up with TRBD2. CDR3 size: 14 residues. Germline V CDR1 and CDR2: KGHDR, SFDVKD. The V and J ends lost 3 bases and 3 bases, in that order; junction bases with no gene match: 2. The CDR3 nucleotides are TGTGCCACCAGTGATCGGGAGGGTGAAGAGACCCAGTACTTC. This codes for CATSDREGEETQYF.

The sample holds a few counts of this clonotype. J is TRBJ2-3 and V is TRBV5-1, with D uncertain. Germline-derived CDR1 and CDR2 are SGHRS and YFSETQ. The CDR3 has 12 residues. Deletions cut 5 bases from V and 6 bases from J, with 10 bases between. The DNA for the CDR3 is TGCGCCAGCAGTGAGTGGGCCGATACGCAGTATTTT. As protein: CASSEWADTQYF.

The sample holds a few counts of this clonotype. The CDR3 is CASSQSSGGDVTDTQYF. In nucleotides, the CDR3 is TGCGCCAGCAGCCAGAGCTCCGGGGGGGACGTCACAGATACGCAGTATTTT. The chain links TRBV4-1 to TRBJ2-3; 8 bases align to TRBD2. The ends lost 3 bases at V and 2 bases at J; junction bases unmatched: 10. From germline, CDR1 is MGHRA and CDR2 YSYEKL. CDR3 length: 17 residues.

This clonotype was counted only a few times. The rearrangement uses TRBV7-2 and TRBJ1-4, with D tentatively TRBD1 (6 bases). The V gene's germline CDR1 is SGHTA and CDR2 FQGNSA. The ends were cut back, 5 bases at V and 7 bases at J, with 14 bases in the middle. The CDR3 has 14 residues. The CDR3 nucleotides are TGTGCCAGCAGCCTCAGGGGCTGGAGTGAAAAACTGTTTTTT. Residues: CASSLRGWSEKLFF.

The chain employs TRBV18 and TRBJ1-6; D is perhaps TRBD1 (5 bases). The CDR3 extends over 16 amino acids. The V end was cut by 2 bases, the J end by 8 bases, with 16 bases between. Per germline, CDR1 KGHSH and CDR2 LQKENI. The CDR3 loop is CASSPFTGDRDSPLHF. CDR3 coding DNA: TGTGCCAGCTCACCATTTACGGGGGATCGGGATTCACCCCTCCACTTT.

This chain uses TRBV7-2 with TRBJ2-5; possible D gene TRBD2, 7 bases. Trimming took off 5 bases at V and 5 bases at J, with 21 bases between the two ends. Germline CDR1 reads SGHTA; CDR2 reads FQGNSA. The CDR3 totals 16 residues. The chain's CDR3 is CASSPPGGGGPETQYF. The CDR3 coding sequence is TGTGCCAGCAGCCCCCCTGGGGGGGGGGGCCCGGAGACCCAGTACTTC.

In this sample, this clonotype turned up a few times. This chain connects TRBV5-1 to TRBJ2-2, with 13 positions matching TRBD2. The V segment lost 3 bases and the J segment 7 bases; nucleotides outside the gene matches: 6. CDR1 SGHRS and CDR2 YFSETQ come from the germline V gene. The length of the CDR3 is 16 residues. CDR3 region: CASSSGTSGDVGELFF. The CDR3 nucleotides read TGCGCCAGCAGCTCCGGGACTAGCGGGGATGTCGGGGAGCTGTTTTTT.

The chain joins TRBV6-2 or TRBV6-3 to TRBJ1-1, with D unclear. CDR1 is MNHEY and CDR2 is SVGEGT in the germline V gene. The CDR3 runs to 12 residues. V was pared by 5 bases and J by 1 base, with 5 bases between. The DNA for the CDR3 is TGTGCCAGCAGTGCAGGGAACACTGAAGCTTTCTTT. Encoded protein: CASSAGNTEAFF.

The chain couples TRBV4-1 to TRBJ2-1; D gene uncertain. This CDR3 spans 13 amino acids. Germline CDR1 reads MGHRA; CDR2 reads YSYEKL. V dropped 0 bases and J dropped 9 bases, with 9 bases sitting between them. The CDR3 sequence: CASSQDVGREQFF. The DNA of the CDR3 is TGCGCCAGCAGCCAAGATGTGGGTCGTGAGCAGTTCTTC.

This clonotype appeared a few times. V and J are TRBV6-2 or TRBV6-3 and TRBJ2-2; weak D call: TRBD2 (6 bases). The CDR3 spans 14 residues. Deletions cut 7 bases from V and 5 bases from J, with 14 bases between. Germline values: CDR1 MNHEY, CDR2 SVGEGT. The DNA for the CDR3 is TGTGCCAGCAATGGGTGGAGGGGTACCGGGGAGCTGTTTTTT. Protein sequence: CASNGWRGTGELFF.

This chain joins TRBV5-1 and TRBJ2-7, with 7 bases identical to TRBD2. V lost 4 bases, J lost 3 bases, and 7 bases stayed unmatched. This CDR3 has 14 residues. The V gene's germline CDR1 is SGHRS and CDR2 YFSETQ. The CDR3 DNA sequence: TGCGCCAGCAGCGATCCCGCGGGAGACTACGAGCAGTACTTC. Its translation: CASSDPAGDYEQYF.

Many counts were recorded for this clonotype. CDR3 amino acids: CASSLVTGKETQYF. CDR3 bases: TGTGCCAGCAGCTTAGTAACGGGAAAAGAGACCCAGTACTTC. The rearrangement uses TRBV7-2 and TRBJ2-5; possibly TRBD2 for D (5 bases). CDR1 is SGHTA, CDR2 FQGNSA, per germline. V was pared by 1 base and J by 3 bases, with 9 bases between. The CDR3 is 14 residues long.